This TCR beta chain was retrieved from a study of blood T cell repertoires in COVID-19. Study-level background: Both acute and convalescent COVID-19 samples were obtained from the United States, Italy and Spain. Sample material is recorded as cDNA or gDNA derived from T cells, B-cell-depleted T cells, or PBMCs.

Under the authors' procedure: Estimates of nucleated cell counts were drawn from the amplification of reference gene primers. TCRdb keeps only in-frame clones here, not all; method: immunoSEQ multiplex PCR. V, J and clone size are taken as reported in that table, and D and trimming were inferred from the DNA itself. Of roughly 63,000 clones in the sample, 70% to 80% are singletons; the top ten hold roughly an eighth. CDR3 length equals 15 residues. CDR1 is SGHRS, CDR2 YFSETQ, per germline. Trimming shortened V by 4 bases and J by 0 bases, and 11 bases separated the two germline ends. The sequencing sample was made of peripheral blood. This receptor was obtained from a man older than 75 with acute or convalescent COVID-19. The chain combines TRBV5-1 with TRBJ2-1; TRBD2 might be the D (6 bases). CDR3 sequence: CASSDSGSSYNEQFF. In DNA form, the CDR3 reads TGCGCCAGCAGCGATAGCGGAAGCTCCTACAATGAGCAGTTCTTC. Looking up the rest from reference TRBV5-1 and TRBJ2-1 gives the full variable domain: KAGVTQTPRYLIKTRGQQVTLSCSPISGHRSVSWYQQTPGQGLQFLFEYFSETQRNKGNFPGRFSGRQFSNSRSEMNVSTLELGDSALYLCASSDSGSSYNEQFFGPGTRLTVL.